These 21 T cell receptor beta chains were all obtained from the same sample, sequenced in a study of Tregs in tolerant kidney transplant recipients. Repertoires were generated with immunoSEQ multiplex PCR, while TCRdb's copy carries only in-frame clones and drops some. The data show 85,000 to 95,000 clones, 90% to 95% seen once. The sequenced sample consisted of CD8+ T cells from blood. These receptors all stem from a human donor in good health.

The J gene is TRBJ1-1, the V gene TRBV5-6, with unresolved D. The germline CDR1 and CDR2 sequences are SGHDT and YYEEEE. V was cut by 4 bases and J by 1 base, with 8 bases left in between. CDR3 length: 13 residues. The CDR3 bases are TGTGCCAGCAGCGAAGGGAAGAACACTGAAGCTTTCTTT. This codes for CASSEGKNTEAFF.

The chain recombines TRBV29-1 with TRBJ2-2, with D uncertain. V was pared by 5 bases and J by 6 bases, with 10 bases between. Per the germline V gene, CDR1 is SQVTM and CDR2 is ANQGSEA. The length of the CDR3 is 12 residues. CDR3: CSVLGFSGELFF. The CDR3 DNA reads as TGCAGCGTTTTAGGATTCTCCGGGGAGCTGTTTTTT.

The genes are TRBV6-5 and TRBJ2-1, with TRBD1 matching 9 bases. Trimming took 6 bases from V and 6 from J; bases not matched to a gene: 6. CDR3 size: 14 residues. CDR1 MNHEY and CDR2 SVGAGI come from the germline V gene. CDR3 nucleotide sequence: TGTGCCAGCAGGCCTCGGACAGGGGCCAATGAGCAGTTCTTC. Its protein is CASRPRTGANEQFF.

The rearrangement links TRBV7-8 to TRBJ2-3, with 14 bases aligning to TRBD2. In germline, CDR1 is SGHVS, CDR2 FQNEAQ. CDR3 length: 18 residues. Germline trimming cut 5 bases from V and 1 base from J; bases unmatched to any gene: 8. CDR3 sequence (DNA): TGTGCCAGCAGCCGACTAGCGGGAGGGCCAGGAGGCACAGATACGCAGTATTTT. Translated: CASSRLAGGPGGTDTQYF.

The rearrangement joins TRBV7-7 to TRBJ2-7, with 12 bases lining up with TRBD2. This CDR3 comprises 20 residues. CDR1 and CDR2 (germline): SSHAT, FNYEAQ (reference sequence). The V and J ends lost 5 bases and 7 bases, in that order; junction bases with no gene match: 24. The CDR3 nucleotides read TGTGCCAGCAGCCCGGGACCGCTAGCGGGAGGGCCCCACCCAGTGGGTGAGCAGTACTTC. It encodes CASSPGPLAGGPHPVGEQYF.

The chain recombines TRBV19 with TRBJ1-1, with 7 bases aligning to TRBD1. Germline V CDR1 and CDR2: LNHDA, SQIVND (reference sequence). The CDR3 length is 15 residues. V was clipped by 2 bases and J by 4 bases; unmatched bases: 7. The CDR3: CASSIPRQGTTEAFF. The CDR3 DNA is TGTGCCAGTAGTATACCCCGACAGGGTACCACTGAAGCTTTCTTT.

The chain carries TRBV19 and TRBJ1-5; D gene ambiguous. CDR1 is LNHDA, CDR2 SQIVND, per germline (reference sequence). This CDR3 region has 16 residues. V lost 5 bases and J 0 bases, leaving 14 bases between the germline ends. The CDR3 nucleotides read TGTGCCAGTAGTCTCCTTCGCGGAACTAGCAATCAGCCCCAGCATTTT. This encodes CASSLLRGTSNQPQHF.

This clone was seen a single time. This chain connects TRBV4-1 to TRBJ2-2; 8 bases map to TRBD2. The CDR3 has 18 amino acids. The germline gives CDR1 MGHRA, CDR2 YSYEKL. V dropped 4 bases and J dropped 6; count of bases not matched to a gene: 16. Here the CDR3 DNA reads TGCGCCAGCAGCCTCCGGGTAGCGGGAACGTCTTTGGCCGGGGAGCTGTTTTTT. Protein sequence: CASSLRVAGTSLAGELFF.

This clone was seen a handful of times. The chain has TRBV27 and TRBJ2-7, with 9 bases lining up with TRBD1. The CDR3 runs to 14 residues. Germline V gene lookup returns CDR1 MNHEY and CDR2 SMNVEV (reference sequence). After removal of 5 bases from V and 1 base from J, the junction contained 3 bases not matched to a gene. The CDR3 loop reads CASSTTGGSYEQYF. Here the CDR3 DNA reads TGTGCCAGCAGTACGACAGGGGGGTCCTACGAGCAGTACTTC.

The rearrangement joins TRBV29-1 to TRBJ2-1; possible D gene TRBD2, 7 bases. Germline CDR1 and CDR2: SQVTM and ANQGSEA. V lost 7 bases to trimming and J lost 3 bases, with 19 bases between them. This CDR3 contains 15 residues. CDR3 sequence: CSAQGPGGGYNEQFF. DNA of the CDR3: TGCAGCGCCCAGGGTCCGGGGGGCGGCTACAATGAGCAGTTCTTC.

V and J are TRBV19 and TRBJ2-2, with D perhaps matching TRBD1 or TRBD2 (6 bases each). Germline CDR1 is LNHDA and CDR2 is SQIVND (reference sequence). CDR3 size: 14 residues. V gave up 11 bases and J gave up 7 bases, with 20 bases separating them. CDR3 bases: TGTGCCGCCCCTTGGGGGGCGCTGGACGGGGAGCTGTTTTTT. Translating it yields CAAPWGALDGELFF.

The rearrangement joins TRBV10-3 to TRBJ2-1, with D possibly TRBD1 on 5 matching bases. Per the germline V gene, CDR1 is ENHRY and CDR2 is SYGVKD. This CDR3 is built from 12 residues. The V end was cut by 6 bases, the J end by 8 bases, with 11 bases between. This chain's CDR3 is CAIRETVDEQFF. The CDR3 DNA reads as TGTGCCATCAGGGAGACAGTCGATGAGCAGTTCTTC.

The chain joins TRBV4-1 to TRBJ1-4; no clear D gene. CDR1 and CDR2 from the germline V gene are MGHRA and YSYEKL. Trimming pared 2 bases from V and 8 bases from J, leaving 12 bases between. The CDR3 has 14 amino acids. The CDR3 loop reads CASSQTVLPEKLFF. In DNA form, the CDR3 reads TGCGCCAGCAGCCAAACGGTTCTGCCCGAAAAACTGTTTTTT.

This clone was observed a handful of times. V usage is TRBV19 and J usage is TRBJ1-5; D ambiguous. The V gene's germline CDR1 is LNHDA and CDR2 SQIVND (reference sequence). Trimming took off 2 bases at V and 2 bases at J, with 10 bases between the two ends. CDR3 size: 15 residues. In DNA, the CDR3 is TGTGCCAGTAGTATATCCTGGGAGGGCAATCAGCCCCAGCATTTT. Translating it yields CASSISWEGNQPQHF.

The chain employs TRBV7-9 and TRBJ2-1; a possible D gene is TRBD1 (6 bases). The germline CDR1 and CDR2 sequences are SEHNR and FQNEAQ (reference sequence). There are 15 residues in the CDR3. The V gene lost 1 base and the J gene lost 1 base, with 8 bases spanning the gap. CDR3 coding DNA: TGTGCCAGCAGCTTAGGGACAGCTTCCTACAATGAGCAGTTCTTC. Protein product: CASSLGTASYNEQFF. Looking up the rest from reference TRBV7-9 and TRBJ2-1 gives the full variable domain: DTGVSQNPRHKITKRGQNVTFRCDPISEHNRLYWYRQTLGQGPEFLTYFQNEAQLEKSRLLSDRFSAERPKGSFSTLEIQRTEQGDSAMYLCASSLGTASYNEQFFGPGTRLTVL.

V usage is TRBV5-1 and J usage is TRBJ1-5, with D perhaps TRBD1 (5 bases). This CDR3 spans 13 amino acids. The germline V and J ends were trimmed by 5 bases and 9 bases, with 15 bases remaining between them. CDR1 is SGHRS and CDR2 is YFSETQ in the germline V gene. The CDR3 loop reads CASSLAGSGPQHF. In DNA form, the CDR3 reads TGCGCCAGCAGTCTGGCAGGGTCGGGGCCCCAGCATTTT.

The genes are TRBV7-8 and TRBJ2-1; the D is unclear. CDR1 and CDR2 (germline): SGHVS, FQNEAQ. CDR3 length: 14 amino acids. Trimming took 2 bases from V and 4 from J, leaving 9 bases between them. The CDR3 protein is CASSLTGLYNEQFF. CDR3 in DNA: TGTGCCAGCAGCTTAACCGGGTTATACAATGAGCAGTTCTTC.

The gene calls are TRBV30 and TRBJ2-2, with D perhaps matching TRBD1 (5 bases). CDR3 size: 15 residues. The germline V gene encodes CDR1 GTSNPN and CDR2 SVGIG (reference sequence). Trimming left V 2 bases short and J 5 bases short, with 15 bases between. CDR3 region: CAWSWVTDSTGELFF. CDR3 bases: TGTGCCTGGAGTTGGGTGACAGATAGTACCGGGGAGCTGTTTTTT.

The chain links TRBV7-8 to TRBJ2-7; 9 bases map to TRBD2. CDR1 and CDR2 (germline): SGHVS, FQNEAQ. CDR3 length: 14 amino acids. The trim removed 1 base at V and 3 bases at J, leaving 1 base unmatched. CDR3 residues: CASSLEAGGYEQYF. As DNA, the CDR3 is TGTGCCAGCAGCTTAGAAGCGGGGGGCTACGAGCAGTACTTC.

The rearrangement uses TRBV16 and TRBJ2-5, with no clear D. The CDR3 length is 11 residues. The germline gives CDR1 KGHSY, CDR2 FQNENV. Trimming pared 1 base from V and 5 bases from J, leaving 2 bases between. In DNA, the CDR3 is TGTGCCAGCAGCCAATTTGAGACCCAGTACTTC. As protein: CASSQFETQYF.

The chain is built from TRBV11-2 and TRBJ2-7, with unresolved D. Germline V gene lookup returns CDR1 SGHAT and CDR2 FQNNGV. The CDR3 contains 11 residues. The ends were cut back, 5 bases at V and 6 bases at J, with 8 bases in the middle. The CDR3 sequence: CASSGHSEQYF. Here the CDR3 DNA reads TGTGCCAGCAGCGGTCACAGCGAGCAGTACTTC.